The sequence of this T cell receptor beta chain was determined in a study of blood T cell repertoires in COVID-19. On the study more broadly: Samples taken during acute and convalescent COVID-19 were collected in the United States, Italy and Spain. The analysed material was cDNA or gDNA that came from T cells, B-cell-depleted T cells, or PBMCs.

The CDR3 consists of 16 residues. Trimming cost V 3 bases and J 4 bases, with 18 bases left between them. Germline-derived CDR1 and CDR2 are SGHVS and FQNEAQ. Methods used by the authors: Reference gene primers were amplified, and this amplification served to estimate nucleated cell counts. The data were produced by immunoSEQ multiplex PCR, yet TCRdb's version contains in-frame clones alone and is incomplete. V and J calls plus clone size are reproduced from that table; the DNA served to infer D and trimming. This sample has tens of thousands of clones, with about 86% found just once. Sequencing input: peripheral blood. The clonotype originates from a man in his sixties with acute or convalescent COVID-19. The chain links TRBV7-8 to TRBJ2-5, with D maybe TRBD1 (5 bases). CDR3 loop: CASSFVGLGPRETQYF. The CDR3 DNA reads TGTGCCAGCAGCTTCGTGGGGTTGGGGCCTCGAGAGACCCAGTACTTC.